The next 28 T cell receptor beta chains were all read from a single sample in a study of Tregs in tolerant kidney transplant recipients. Clones were sequenced by immunoSEQ multiplex PCR, and TCRdb holds only the in-frame ones, with some missing. The sample shows about 59,000 clones, around 83% of them seen only once. The specimen sequenced was CD4+ T cells from blood. The origin of the receptors is a human donor in good health.

Comment on this clone: Other DNA sequences in this sample translate to the same CDR3. The chain recombines TRBV9 with TRBJ1-3; D call uncertain. Germline CDR1 reads SGDLS; CDR2 reads YYNGEE. The CDR3 length is 14 residues. The V end lost 0 bases, the J end lost 1 base, and 5 bases lay between the germline ends. The CDR3 reads CASSVEGSGNTIYF. The CDR3 DNA is TGTGCCAGCAGCGTAGAGGGATCTGGAAACACCATATATTTT.

The chain employs TRBV6-5 and TRBJ1-1; D possibly corresponds to TRBD1 (5 bases). CDR1 is MNHEY, CDR2 SVGAGI, per germline. Trimming left V 2 bases short and J 4 bases short, with 11 bases between. This CDR3 contains 14 residues. CDR3 sequence reads: CASSYTGLATEAFF. In DNA form, the CDR3 reads TGTGCCAGCAGTTACACAGGCCTAGCCACTGAAGCTTTCTTT.

This clone was counted a single time. V usage is TRBV27 and J usage is TRBJ2-3, with 9 bases lining up with TRBD2. Per germline, CDR1 MNHEY and CDR2 SMNVEV (reference sequence). The ends lost 6 bases at V and 5 bases at J; junction bases unmatched: 9. CDR3 length: 15 amino acids. CDR3 bases: TGTGCCAGCAGACCCACTAGCGGGCGGATAGATACGCAGTATTTT. Amino acid sequence: CASRPTSGRIDTQYF.

The V and J genes are TRBV5-1 and TRBJ2-2, with 9 bases matching TRBD1. The V and J ends lost 5 bases and 4 bases, in that order; junction bases with no gene match: 6. This CDR3 spans 15 amino acids. Germline loops: CDR1 SGHRS, CDR2 YFSETQ. CDR3 sequence (DNA): TGCGCCAGCAGAACAGGGGGCGAGAGCACCGGGGAGCTGTTTTTT. This gives the protein CASRTGGESTGELFF.

The rearrangement uses TRBV5-6 and TRBJ2-7; TRBD1 or TRBD2 may be the D gene (5 bases each). V lost 1 base and J 4 bases, leaving 18 bases between the germline ends. Germline CDR1 is SGHDT and CDR2 is YYEEEE. The length of the CDR3 is 16 residues. The CDR3 DNA is TGTGCCAGCAGCTTGAGGTCAGGGACGATGCTTTACGAGCAGTACTTC. Its translation is CASSLRSGTMLYEQYF. The full variable domain, with the rest looked up from reference TRBV5-6 and TRBJ2-7, is DAGVTQSPTHLIKTRGQQVTLRCSPKSGHDTVSWYQQALGQGPQFIFQYYEEEERQRGNFPDRFSGHQFPNYSSELNVNALLLGDSALYLCASSLRSGTMLYEQYFGPGTRLTVT.

Only one count was recorded for this clone. This chain joins TRBV15 and TRBJ1-3; D gene uncertain. V was shortened by 3 bases and J by 3 bases, with 15 bases between the two germline ends. CDR3 length: 16 residues. Germline V gene lookup returns CDR1 LNHNV and CDR2 YYDKDF (reference sequence). The CDR3 region has the DNA TGTGCCACCAGCAGGGACTACAGACTAGGTGGAAACACCATATATTTT. It translates to CATSRDYRLGGNTIYF.

V and J are TRBV18 and TRBJ2-7; D may be TRBD2 (6 bases). Germline CDR1 is KGHSH and CDR2 is LQKENI. V was clipped by 1 base and J by 4 bases, with 11 bases between them. The CDR3 has 14 residues. CDR3 DNA: TGTGCCAGCTCACCACTTTCGGGAGTTTACGAGCAGTACTTC. It specifies CASSPLSGVYEQYF.

The V call is TRBV29-1, the J call TRBJ2-5; 12 nucleotides align to TRBD2. Germline CDR1 SQVTM, CDR2 ANQGSEA. The V and J ends lost 4 bases and 3 bases, in that order; junction bases with no gene match: 6. The CDR3 totals 15 residues. CDR3 residues: CSVGPRTSGKETQYF. CDR3 nucleotides: TGCAGCGTTGGCCCCCGGACTAGCGGGAAAGAGACCCAGTACTTC.

V and J are TRBV15 and TRBJ2-7; weak D call: TRBD2 (8 bases). Germline loops: CDR1 LNHNV, CDR2 YYDKDF (reference sequence). The CDR3 runs to 15 residues. Trimming removed 9 bases from V and 3 bases from J, with 21 bases in between. The CDR3 sequence is CATGAGDRNDYEQYF. CDR3 sequence (DNA): TGTGCCACTGGAGCGGGGGACAGAAACGACTACGAGCAGTACTTC.

The chain combines TRBV16 with TRBJ1-1; D perhaps matches TRBD1 (5 bases). The V and J ends lost 0 bases and 11 bases respectively, with 16 bases between them. CDR1 and CDR2 from the germline V gene are KGHSY and FQNENV. The CDR3 length is 14 residues. CDR3 nucleotides: TGTGCCAGCAGCCAATCAAGAGGGGACGGGCGGGCTTTCTTT. This gives the protein CASSQSRGDGRAFF.

This clone was seen a handful of times. The rearrangement joins TRBV19 to TRBJ1-2; a possible D gene is TRBD1 (5 bases). Germline assignment: CDR1 LNHDA and CDR2 SQIVND (reference sequence). There are 15 residues in the CDR3. The ends were cut back, 1 base at V and 3 bases at J, with 12 bases in the middle. The CDR3 DNA reads TGTGCCAGTAGTATAGGGAGGGGCGGGGACTATGGCTACACCTTC. Protein product: CASSIGRGGDYGYTF.

The chain couples TRBV7-9 to TRBJ2-3; unclear D gene. The V and J ends lost 4 bases and 7 bases respectively, with 18 bases between them. Germline V gene data show CDR1 as SEHNR and CDR2 as FQNEAQ (reference sequence). This CDR3 region has 15 residues. The CDR3, as DNA: TGTGCCAGCAGCTCCCATGGTGAACGGGCCTATACGCAGTATTTT. It encodes CASSSHGERAYTQYF.

This chain uses TRBV2 with TRBJ1-3; 9 bases map to TRBD1. This CDR3 contains 15 residues. Per germline, CDR1 SNHLY and CDR2 FYNNEI. V was pared by 2 bases and J by 4 bases, with 3 bases of the junction left unmatched. This chain's CDR3 is CASSEQTGGGNTIYF. The CDR3 DNA is TGTGCCAGCAGTGAACAGACAGGGGGAGGAAACACCATATATTTT.

Here the CDR3 reads CATSRGPLYNSPLHF. The DNA of the CDR3 is TGTGCCACCAGCAGAGGCCCCCTCTATAATTCACCCCTCCACTTT. The chain uses TRBV15 and TRBJ1-6; D remains ambiguous. V was pared by 1 base and J by 3 bases, with 7 bases between. The CDR3 length is 15 residues. The germline CDR1 and CDR2 sequences are LNHNV and YYDKDF (reference sequence).

The chain joins TRBV6-1 to TRBJ2-7; 7 bases match TRBD2. Germline lookup yields CDR1 MNHNS and CDR2 SASEGT. J lost 3 bases, V lost 4 bases, and 12 bases had no gene match. The CDR3 is made up of 16 amino acids. CDR3 coding DNA: TGTGCCAGCAGTGCGGCGGCCTGGGGGGGTCGCTACGAGCAGTACTTC. Its translation: CASSAAAWGGRYEQYF.

The chain combines TRBV6-5 with TRBJ1-6, with unresolved D. V dropped 6 bases and J dropped 6 bases, with 6 bases sitting between them. The CDR3 has 12 residues. Germline V gene lookup returns CDR1 MNHEY and CDR2 SVGAGI. The CDR3 here is CASRPSNSPLHF. CDR3 nucleotide sequence: TGTGCCAGCAGGCCAAGTAATTCACCCCTCCACTTT.

This clone was picked up a small number of times. CDR3 in DNA: TGCAGTGCTAGGCCCCGGGAGACCCAGTACTTC. It specifies CSARPRETQYF. The chain is built from TRBV20-1 and TRBJ2-5; unclear D gene. There are 11 residues in the CDR3. Germline lookup yields CDR1 DFQATT and CDR2 SNEGSKA (reference sequence). V gave up 3 bases and J gave up 5 bases, with 7 bases separating them.

CDR3 loop: CASSSPGGETQYF. The CDR3 DNA reads TGTGCCAGCAGCTCCCCGGGGGGCGAGACCCAGTACTTC. The V and J genes are TRBV11-2 and TRBJ2-5, with D possibly matching TRBD2 (7 bases). V dropped 4 bases and J dropped 5 bases, with 11 bases sitting between them. CDR1 and CDR2 from the germline V gene are SGHAT and FQNNGV. The CDR3 consists of 13 residues.

The rearrangement joins TRBV9 to TRBJ2-2; TRBD1 or TRBD2 may be the D gene (6 bases each). Per the germline V gene, CDR1 is SGDLS and CDR2 is YYNGEE. The length of the CDR3 is 14 residues. Trimming stripped 6 bases from V and 4 bases from J, with 13 bases between. The CDR3 loop reads CASTQRGATGELFF. Here the CDR3 DNA reads TGTGCCAGCACCCAGAGGGGGGCCACCGGGGAGCTGTTTTTT.

The chain links TRBV11-2 to TRBJ1-1; D is undetermined. Trimming removed 5 bases from V and 1 base from J, with 5 bases in between. CDR1 SGHAT and CDR2 FQNNGV come from the germline V gene. CDR3 length equals 12 residues. CDR3 protein: CASSLKNTEAFF. CDR3 coding DNA: TGTGCCAGCAGCCTGAAGAACACTGAAGCTTTCTTT.

CDR3 loop: CASSLGGDRGVTDTQYF. Here the CDR3 DNA reads TGTGCCAGCAGCCTCGGGGGGGACAGGGGCGTCACAGATACGCAGTATTTT. The J gene is TRBJ2-3, the V gene TRBV14, with 10 bases that match TRBD1. The V and J ends lost 4 bases and 2 bases, in that order; junction bases with no gene match: 9. Germline CDR1 reads SGHDN; CDR2 reads FVKESK. The CDR3 spans 17 residues.

The rearrangement uses TRBV29-1 and TRBJ1-2; D uncertain. This CDR3 has 13 amino acids. Per germline, CDR1 SQVTM and CDR2 ANQGSEA. Trimming removed 3 bases from V and 2 bases from J, with 10 bases in between. This chain's CDR3 is CSVEGGGNYGYTF. CDR3 in DNA: TGCAGCGTTGAGGGCGGCGGCAACTATGGCTACACCTTC.

The rearrangement uses TRBV19 and TRBJ2-2; 8 bases fit TRBD1. CDR1 LNHDA and CDR2 SQIVND come from the germline V gene (reference sequence). Losses at the gene ends were 2 bases for V and 4 bases for J; bases not matched to a gene: 6. This CDR3 has 16 residues. Here the CDR3 reads CASSISTQGGTGELFF. The CDR3 bases are TGTGCCAGTAGTATAAGTACACAGGGGGGCACCGGGGAGCTGTTTTTT.

The V and J genes are TRBV11-3 and TRBJ2-7; 7 positions agree with TRBD1. J lost 2 bases, V lost 6 bases, and 10 bases had no gene match. CDR3 length: 15 residues. Germline CDR1 is SGHNT and CDR2 is YENEEA. CDR3 protein: CASSSQGDQPYEQYF. DNA for the CDR3: TGTGCCAGCAGTTCCCAGGGGGACCAGCCCTACGAGCAGTACTTC.

This chain joins TRBV5-5 and TRBJ1-4; no firm D call. The V and J ends lost 0 bases and 7 bases respectively, with 7 bases between them. Germline V gene data show CDR1 as SGHKS and CDR2 as YYEKEE (reference sequence). The CDR3 totals 13 residues. The CDR3 DNA follows: TGTGCCAGCAGCTTGGTCCTAGGTGAAAAACTGTTTTTT. It is translated as CASSLVLGEKLFF.

In DNA, the CDR3 is TGTGCCAGCAGCTTGGATGGGGGGTGGGCTGAAGCTTTCTTT. Protein sequence: CASSLDGGWAEAFF. The chain has TRBV5-4 and TRBJ1-1; TRBD1 is a possible D gene (5 bases). The CDR3 runs to 14 residues. V lost 0 bases and J lost 6, with 12 bases in between. Germline loops: CDR1 SGHNT, CDR2 YYREEE (reference sequence).

This chain links TRBV21-1 with TRBJ1-2. TRBV21-1 is deemed a pseudogene. The CDR3 sequence is 16 residues long. The CDR3 coding sequence is TGTGCCAGCAGCAAAAAGGGTAGCCCCAAAGCAGATGGCTACACCTTC. Translating gives CASSKKGSPKADGYTF.

The rearrangement uses TRBV28 and TRBJ2-1, with D possibly matching TRBD1 (5 bases). In germline, CDR1 is MDHEN, CDR2 SYDVKM. This CDR3 contains 14 residues. The germline V and J ends were trimmed by 1 base and 6 bases, with 10 bases remaining between them. The CDR3 sequence is CASSLYRGFNEQFF. DNA for the CDR3: TGTGCCAGCAGTTTATATAGGGGATTCAATGAGCAGTTCTTC.